The 30 T cell receptor beta chains below all came from one sample that was sequenced in a study of cytomegalovirus exposure and HLA in healthy donors. Sequencing was performed with immunoSEQ multiplex PCR; in TCRdb, only in-frame clones are kept and a portion is missing. Found here are approximately 100,000 clones, more than 70% of them singletons; the top ten hold 2% to 2.5%. Sequencing used PBMCs. The receptors stem from a woman younger than 35 in good health and CMV-seronegative.

This clone was observed a single time. The V gene is TRBV30, the J gene TRBJ2-1, with 13 positions matching TRBD2. The CDR3 loop spans 14 amino acids. The J segment lost 12 bases and the V segment lost 1 base, leaving 6 bases of the junction unmatched. CDR1 and CDR2 from the germline V gene are GTSNPN and SVGIG (reference sequence). The CDR3: CAWSAGTSGAGQFF. The CDR3 DNA reads TGTGCCTGGAGTGCGGGGACTAGCGGGGCCGGGCAGTTCTTC.

V gene TRBV28 combines with J gene TRBJ1-3; perhaps TRBD1 as D (5 bases). V was cut by 10 bases and J by 0 bases, with 13 bases left in between. This CDR3 has 14 residues. Germline V gives CDR1 MDHEN, CDR2 SYDVKM. CDR3 region: CATTRALSGNTIYF. Here the CDR3 DNA reads TGTGCCACCACCAGGGCGCTCTCTGGAAACACCATATATTTT.

The chain is built from TRBV5-1 and TRBJ2-1, with 9 positions matching TRBD1. This CDR3 region has 15 residues. Trimming at V came to 7 bases and at J to 5 bases, leaving 10 bases not matched to a gene. The germline V gene encodes CDR1 SGHRS and CDR2 YFSETQ. CDR3 sequence: CASLGQGTKNNEQFF. The CDR3, as DNA: TGCGCCAGCCTCGGACAGGGGACGAAGAACAATGAGCAGTTCTTC.

The CDR3 nucleotides read TGTGCCAGCAGTGAGACCCTGACAAGAGGCTACACCTTC. It is translated as CASSETLTRGYTF. V gene TRBV2 combines with J gene TRBJ1-2; D unclear. This CDR3 is built from 13 residues. Trimming removed 3 bases at V and 8 bases at J, with 13 bases between. Looked up from germline, CDR1 is SNHLY and CDR2 is FYNNEI.

This chain uses TRBV28 with TRBJ2-2, with D possibly matching TRBD1 (6 bases). This CDR3 spans 17 amino acids. Germline V gene data show CDR1 as MDHEN and CDR2 as SYDVKM. Trimming shortened V by 11 bases and J by 1 base, and 23 bases separated the two germline ends. The CDR3 spells CAGRSQTGKRNTGELFF. The CDR3, as DNA: TGTGCCGGACGCTCCCAAACAGGGAAAAGGAACACCGGGGAGCTGTTTTTT.

The chain links TRBV30 to TRBJ2-1; TRBD2 agrees at 11 bases. Germline V CDR1 and CDR2: GTSNPN, SVGIG (reference sequence). V trimming: 5 bases; J trimming: 7 bases; junction bases outside the gene matches: 10. The CDR3 loop spans 15 amino acids. The CDR3 is CAWGSGRARGNEQFF. The CDR3, as DNA: TGTGCCTGGGGTAGCGGGAGGGCCAGGGGAAATGAGCAGTTCTTC. Supplemented by reference TRBV30 and TRBJ2-1, the full variable domain reads SQTIHQWPATLVQPVGSPLSLECTVEGTSNPNLYWYRQAAGRGLQLLFYSVGIGQISSEVPQNLSASRPQDRQFILSSKKLLLSDSGFYLCAWGSGRARGNEQFFGPGTRLTVL.

This clone was detected only a few times. The chain combines TRBV19 with TRBJ1-5; D may be TRBD1 (6 bases). The germline CDR1 and CDR2 sequences are LNHDA and SQIVND (reference sequence). This CDR3 is built from 12 residues. Between the trimmed V and J ends, which lost 0 bases and 9 bases, there was a span of 6 bases. CDR3 DNA sequence: TGTGCCAGTAGTATAGAAGGGGGGCCCCAGCATTTT. It yields the protein CASSIEGGPQHF.

Only one count was recorded for this clone. The chain uses TRBV19 and TRBJ2-7; 8 bases agree with TRBD1. In germline, CDR1 is LNHDA, CDR2 SQIVND (reference sequence). The CDR3 loop spans 18 amino acids. V was pared by 5 bases and J by 1 base, with 16 bases of the junction left unmatched. The CDR3, as DNA: TGTGCCAGTAGTTACAGGGGGGATAGCTCGGTAATATCCTACGAGCAGTACTTC. Amino acid sequence: CASSYRGDSSVISYEQYF.

This chain joins TRBV7-3 and TRBJ1-2, with TRBD1 matching 8 bases. CDR3 length: 13 residues. V was clipped by 5 bases and J by 9 bases; unmatched bases: 8. Germline CDR1 is SGHTA and CDR2 is FQGTGA. This CDR3 is CASSEGQGGSYTF. The DNA of the CDR3 is TGTGCCAGCAGCGAAGGACAGGGAGGAAGCTACACCTTC.

This rearrangement joins TRBV5-8 to TRBJ2-5; D not certain. This CDR3 has 11 residues. Germline V gene data show CDR1 as SGHTS and CDR2 as YDEGEE. Trimming shortened V by 4 bases and J by 4 bases, and 5 bases separated the two germline ends. Written as DNA, the CDR3 is TGTGCCAGCAGCCTCGTAGAGACCCAGTACTTC. This encodes CASSLVETQYF.

This clone was detected only a few times. V gene TRBV2 combines with J gene TRBJ1-6, with D possibly TRBD1 on 5 matching bases. This CDR3 spans 15 amino acids. V shed 6 bases and J shed 0 bases, with 9 bases lying between them. The germline V gene encodes CDR1 SNHLY and CDR2 FYNNEI. CDR3 in amino acids: CASRGGDSYNSPLHF. The CDR3, as DNA: TGTGCCAGCAGGGGGGGGGACTCCTATAATTCACCCCTCCACTTT.

This chain joins TRBV7-7 and TRBJ2-3, with 11 bases aligning to TRBD2. V was clipped by 7 bases and J by 0 bases; unmatched bases: 18. CDR3 length: 20 residues. The germline CDR1 and CDR2 sequences are SSHAT and FNYEAQ (reference sequence). CDR3: CASTLHGLWTSGWSTDTQYF. For the CDR3, the DNA is TGTGCCAGCACCCTTCATGGTCTTTGGACTAGCGGGTGGAGCACAGATACGCAGTATTTT.

The genes are TRBV11-2 and TRBJ2-2, with TRBD1 matching 8 bases. The V gene's germline CDR1 is SGHAT and CDR2 FQNNGV. This CDR3 region has 16 residues. V lost 10 bases and J lost 2; bases outside the gene matches: 12. CDR3 in amino acids: CATEQGVPFNTGELFF. The CDR3 DNA follows: TGTGCCACTGAACAGGGGGTTCCTTTTAACACCGGGGAGCTGTTTTTT.

The rearrangement links TRBV30 to TRBJ1-2; D gene unclear. The germline V and J ends were trimmed by 5 bases and 4 bases, with 14 bases remaining between them. CDR1 GTSNPN and CDR2 SVGIG come from the germline V gene (reference sequence). The CDR3 length is 13 residues. The CDR3 loop is CAWASGHIYGYTF. CDR3 sequence (DNA): TGTGCCTGGGCCAGTGGCCACATCTATGGCTACACCTTC. Together with reference TRBV30 and TRBJ1-2, the CDR3 gives the full variable domain: SQTIHQWPATLVQPVGSPLSLECTVEGTSNPNLYWYRQAAGRGLQLLFYSVGIGQISSEVPQNLSASRPQDRQFILSSKKLLLSDSGFYLCAWASGHIYGYTFGSGTRLTVV.

This clone was seen only a few times. The chain carries TRBV5-8 and TRBJ2-7, with 7 bases that match TRBD1. CDR1 and CDR2 from the germline V gene are SGHTS and YDEGEE. Losses at the gene ends were 5 bases for V and 2 bases for J; bases not matched to a gene: 4. This CDR3 is 13 amino acids long. The CDR3 sequence is CASRIQGAYEQYF. The CDR3 DNA sequence: TGTGCCAGCAGAATCCAGGGGGCCTACGAGCAGTACTTC.

The chain combines TRBV6-1 with TRBJ2-1; possible D gene TRBD2, 7 bases. With 4 bases removed from V and 4 bases from J, the gap between germline ends came to 14 bases. CDR1 and CDR2 (germline): MNHNS, SASEGT. The CDR3 sequence is 15 residues long. CDR3 sequence: CASSGLRGPYNEQFF. The CDR3 DNA sequence: TGTGCCAGCAGTGGTTTGCGGGGGCCTTACAATGAGCAGTTCTTC.

This clone was counted a single time. The chain uses TRBV7-8 and TRBJ2-2; D might be TRBD1 (5 bases). The germline V gene encodes CDR1 SGHVS and CDR2 FQNEAQ. CDR3 size: 15 residues. V lost 5 bases and J lost 6, with 16 bases in between. CDR3 nucleotides: TGTGCCAGCAGCCCCGCGTGGGGCTCACCCGGGGAGCTGTTTTTT. Protein: CASSPAWGSPGELFF.

The chain is built from TRBV28 and TRBJ1-5; 8 positions agree with TRBD1. Germline V gives CDR1 MDHEN, CDR2 SYDVKM. V lost 4 bases to trimming and J lost 5 bases; unmatched junction nucleotides: 10. The CDR3 is 16 amino acids. Written as DNA, the CDR3 is TGTGCCAGCAGTTCCACTGACAGGGGAGAGTATCAGCCCCAGCATTTT. Encoded protein: CASSSTDRGEYQPQHF.

This clone is a singleton in its sample. The chain combines TRBV2 with TRBJ1-6; tentatively, D is TRBD1 (5 bases). The CDR3 is 19 residues long. Looked up from germline, CDR1 is SNHLY and CDR2 is FYNNEI. Trimming pared 3 bases from V and 0 bases from J, leaving 18 bases between. This CDR3 reads CASSEGLGLSSSYNSPLHF. DNA of the CDR3: TGTGCCAGCAGTGAGGGACTGGGCCTCAGTAGCTCCTATAATTCACCCCTCCACTTT.

The J gene is TRBJ2-3, the V gene TRBV7-3; D possibly corresponds to TRBD1 (5 bases). The CDR3 totals 15 residues. Trimming removed 1 base at V and 4 bases at J, with 12 bases between. CDR1 is SGHTA, CDR2 FQGTGA, per germline. The CDR3 DNA is TGTGCCAGCAGCTTAATAGGGCAGGGCCCAGATACGCAGTATTTT. This codes for CASSLIGQGPDTQYF.

This chain joins TRBV7-8 and TRBJ1-5; no firm D call. The CDR3 spans 13 residues. Germline CDR1 SGHVS, CDR2 FQNEAQ. V lost 5 bases, J lost 5 bases, and 10 bases lay in between. The CDR3 here is CASSGESYQPQHF. Here the CDR3 DNA reads TGTGCCAGCAGCGGGGAGTCGTATCAGCCCCAGCATTTT.

The chain combines TRBV7-9 with TRBJ1-4; 10 bases match TRBD1. J lost 5 bases, V lost 5 bases, and 11 bases had no gene match. Germline loops: CDR1 SEHNR, CDR2 FQNEAQ (reference sequence). The CDR3 is 17 amino acids. The CDR3 DNA sequence: TGTGCCAGCAGCCCGGGACAGGGGACCCGGCGAAATGAAAAACTGTTTTTT. This sequence encodes CASSPGQGTRRNEKLFF.

V usage is TRBV27 and J usage is TRBJ2-2; TRBD2 matches at 10 bases. V was pared by 2 bases and J by 4 bases, with 7 bases of the junction left unmatched. In germline, CDR1 is MNHEY, CDR2 SMNVEV (reference sequence). This CDR3 has 17 residues. CDR3 sequence (DNA): TGTGCCAGCAGTTTAAATCCTAGCGGGGGACCCACCGGGGAGCTGTTTTTT. Its protein is CASSLNPSGGPTGELFF.

The J gene is TRBJ2-1, the V gene TRBV27, with 7 bases matching TRBD2. The germline CDR1 and CDR2 sequences are MNHEY and SMNVEV (reference sequence). The V gene end was trimmed by 8 bases and the J gene end by 3 bases; junction bases not matched to a gene: 13. This CDR3 has 16 amino acids. CDR3 nucleotide sequence: TGTGCCAGCGGGGCATCGGCGGGGGAATACTACAATGAGCAGTTCTTC. It specifies CASGASAGEYYNEQFF.

The chain uses TRBV15 and TRBJ1-4; D gene uncertain. CDR3 length: 15 residues. The germline V and J ends were trimmed by 3 bases and 8 bases, with 16 bases remaining between them. Germline CDR1 and CDR2: LNHNV and YYDKDF (reference sequence). CDR3 sequence reads: CATSRGVGPLEKLFF. The DNA for the CDR3 is TGTGCCACCAGCAGGGGAGTTGGGCCTCTGGAAAAACTGTTTTTT.

The chain is built from TRBV19 and TRBJ1-6; TRBD1 aligns across 7 bases. V was pared by 3 bases and J by 10 bases, with 3 bases of the junction left unmatched. The CDR3 spans 13 residues. Per germline, CDR1 LNHDA and CDR2 SQIVND (reference sequence). The CDR3 loop reads CASSIEGGSPLHF. The CDR3 DNA is TGTGCCAGTAGTATTGAAGGGGGCTCACCCCTCCACTTT.

This chain uses TRBV5-3 with TRBJ2-7; TRBD1 might be the D (5 bases). TRBV5-3 is assigned to the ORF class and has an uncertain function. V lost 4 bases and J 0 bases, leaving 17 bases between the germline ends. This CDR3 has 16 residues. In DNA form, the CDR3 reads TGTGCCAGAAGCCAAAAAAACAGGCACCTCTCCTACGAGCAGTACTTC. This sequence encodes CARSQKNRHLSYEQYF.

This clone was counted only a few times. The V call is TRBV28, the J call TRBJ2-1, with no clear D. With 3 bases removed from V and 5 bases from J, the gap between germline ends came to 8 bases. Germline V lookup: CDR1 MDHEN, CDR2 SYDVKM. This CDR3 has 13 amino acids. Here the CDR3 reads CASSFDNDNEQFF. CDR3 DNA sequence: TGTGCCAGCAGTTTCGACAACGACAATGAGCAGTTCTTC.

This chain links TRBV5-6 with TRBJ2-1; D call uncertain. The CDR3 spans 15 residues. CDR1 and CDR2 (germline): SGHDT, YYEEEE. The V and J ends lost 2 bases and 0 bases respectively, with 9 bases between them. CDR3 sequence: CASSFEENSYNEQFF. The CDR3 DNA sequence: TGTGCCAGCAGCTTCGAGGAGAACTCCTACAATGAGCAGTTCTTC.

This rearrangement joins TRBV28 to TRBJ2-5, with TRBD1 matching over 9 bases. Germline lookup yields CDR1 MDHEN and CDR2 SYDVKM. With 5 bases clipped from V and 5 bases from J, the junction kept 3 bases outside the gene matches. CDR3 length: 13 residues. The CDR3 protein is CASSGDREETQYF. Written as DNA, the CDR3 is TGTGCCAGCAGTGGGGACAGGGAGGAGACCCAGTACTTC.